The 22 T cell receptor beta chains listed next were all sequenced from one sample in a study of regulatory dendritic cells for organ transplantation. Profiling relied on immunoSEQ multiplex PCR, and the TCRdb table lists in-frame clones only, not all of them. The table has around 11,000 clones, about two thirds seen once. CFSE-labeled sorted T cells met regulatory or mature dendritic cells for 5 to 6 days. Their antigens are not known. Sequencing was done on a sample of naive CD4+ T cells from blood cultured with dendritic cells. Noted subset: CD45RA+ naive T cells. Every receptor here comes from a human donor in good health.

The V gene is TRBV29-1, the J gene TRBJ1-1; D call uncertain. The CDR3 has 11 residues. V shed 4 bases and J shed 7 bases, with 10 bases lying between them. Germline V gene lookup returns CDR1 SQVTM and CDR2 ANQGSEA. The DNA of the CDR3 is TGCAGCGTTGTTCCGGGGATTGAAGCTTTCTTT. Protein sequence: CSVVPGIEAFF.

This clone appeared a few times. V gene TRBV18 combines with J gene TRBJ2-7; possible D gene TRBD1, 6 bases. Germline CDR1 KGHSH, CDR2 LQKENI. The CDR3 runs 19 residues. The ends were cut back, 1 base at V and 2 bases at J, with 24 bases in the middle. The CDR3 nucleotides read TGTGCCAGCTCACCACTTAACGGGCCAGGGGTGAGTAGGGCCTACGAGCAGTACTTC. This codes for CASSPLNGPGVSRAYEQYF.

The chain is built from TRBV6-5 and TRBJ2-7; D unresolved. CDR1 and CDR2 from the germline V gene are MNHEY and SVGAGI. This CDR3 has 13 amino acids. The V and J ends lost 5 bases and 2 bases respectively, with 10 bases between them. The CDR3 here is CASSEMGPYEQYF. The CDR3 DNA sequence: TGTGCCAGCAGTGAAATGGGCCCCTACGAGCAGTACTTC.

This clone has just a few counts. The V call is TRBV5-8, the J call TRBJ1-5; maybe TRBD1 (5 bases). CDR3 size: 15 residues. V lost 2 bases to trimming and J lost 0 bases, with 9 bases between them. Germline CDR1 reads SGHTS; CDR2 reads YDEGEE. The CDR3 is CASSFAGISNQPQHF. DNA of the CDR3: TGTGCCAGCAGCTTCGCAGGGATTAGCAATCAGCCCCAGCATTTT.

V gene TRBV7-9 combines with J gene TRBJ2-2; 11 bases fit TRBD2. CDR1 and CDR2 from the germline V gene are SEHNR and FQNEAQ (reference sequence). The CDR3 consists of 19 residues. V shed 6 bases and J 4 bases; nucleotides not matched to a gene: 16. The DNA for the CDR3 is TGTGCCAGCAGTCCGACCCCCGGGACTAGCGGCCGGGGCACCGGGGAGCTGTTTTTT. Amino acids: CASSPTPGTSGRGTGELFF.

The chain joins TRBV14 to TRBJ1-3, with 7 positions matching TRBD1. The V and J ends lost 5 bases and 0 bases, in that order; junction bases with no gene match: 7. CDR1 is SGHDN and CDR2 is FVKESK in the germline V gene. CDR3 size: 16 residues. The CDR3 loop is CASSTLTGASGNTIYF. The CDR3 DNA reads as TGTGCCAGCAGCACTCTAACAGGGGCCTCTGGAAACACCATATATTTT.

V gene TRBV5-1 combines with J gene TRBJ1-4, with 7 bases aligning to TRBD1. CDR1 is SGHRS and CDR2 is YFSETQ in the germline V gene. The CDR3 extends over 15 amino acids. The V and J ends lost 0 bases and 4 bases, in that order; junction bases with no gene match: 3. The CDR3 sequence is CASSLERQGNEKLFF. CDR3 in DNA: TGCGCCAGCAGCTTGGAGCGACAGGGTAATGAAAAACTGTTTTTT. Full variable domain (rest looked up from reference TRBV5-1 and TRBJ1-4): KAGVTQTPRYLIKTRGQQVTLSCSPISGHRSVSWYQQTPGQGLQFLFEYFSETQRNKGNFPGRFSGRQFSNSRSEMNVSTLELGDSALYLCASSLERQGNEKLFFGSGTQLSVL.

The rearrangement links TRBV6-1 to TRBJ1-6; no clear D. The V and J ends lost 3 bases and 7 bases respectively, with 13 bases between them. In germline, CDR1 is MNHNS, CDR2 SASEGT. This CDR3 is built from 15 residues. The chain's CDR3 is CASSEHRGGNSPLHF. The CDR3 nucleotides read TGTGCCAGCAGTGAGCACAGAGGAGGGAATTCACCCCTCCACTTT.

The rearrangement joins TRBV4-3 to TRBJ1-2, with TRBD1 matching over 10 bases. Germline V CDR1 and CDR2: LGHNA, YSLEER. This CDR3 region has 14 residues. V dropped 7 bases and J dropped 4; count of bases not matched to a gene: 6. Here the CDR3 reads CASTQGTGAYGYTF. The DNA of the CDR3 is TGCGCCAGCACCCAGGGGACAGGGGCCTATGGCTACACCTTC.

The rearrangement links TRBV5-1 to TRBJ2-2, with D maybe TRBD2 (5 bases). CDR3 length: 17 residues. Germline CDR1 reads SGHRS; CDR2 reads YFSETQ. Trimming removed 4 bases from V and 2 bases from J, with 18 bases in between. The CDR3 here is CASSLFSTRGNTGELFF. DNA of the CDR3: TGCGCCAGCAGCCTATTCTCGACCCGGGGAAACACCGGGGAGCTGTTTTTT.

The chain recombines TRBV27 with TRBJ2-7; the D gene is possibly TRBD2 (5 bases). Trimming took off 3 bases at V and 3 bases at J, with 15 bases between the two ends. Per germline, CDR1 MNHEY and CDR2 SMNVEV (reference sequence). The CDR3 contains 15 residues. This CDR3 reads CASSFSQTGNYEQYF. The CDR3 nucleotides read TGTGCCAGCAGTTTTTCGCAGACCGGGAACTACGAGCAGTACTTC.

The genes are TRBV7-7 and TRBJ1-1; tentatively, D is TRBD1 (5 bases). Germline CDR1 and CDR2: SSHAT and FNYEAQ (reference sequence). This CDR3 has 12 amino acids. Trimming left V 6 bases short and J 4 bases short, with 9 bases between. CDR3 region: CASSSDSTEAFF. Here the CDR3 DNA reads TGTGCCAGCAGTAGTGACAGCACTGAAGCTTTCTTT.

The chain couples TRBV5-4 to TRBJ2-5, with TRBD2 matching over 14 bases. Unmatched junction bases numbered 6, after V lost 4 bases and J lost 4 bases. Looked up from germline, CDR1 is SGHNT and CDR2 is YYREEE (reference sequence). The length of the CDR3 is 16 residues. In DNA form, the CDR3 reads TGTGCCAGCAGCCCCGGGACTAGCGGGGGACTAGAGACCCAGTACTTC. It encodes CASSPGTSGGLETQYF.

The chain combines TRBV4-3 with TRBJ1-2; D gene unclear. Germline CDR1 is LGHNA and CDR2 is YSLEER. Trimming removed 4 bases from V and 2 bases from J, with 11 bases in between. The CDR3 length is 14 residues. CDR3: CASSPRPGNYGYTF. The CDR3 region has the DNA TGCGCCAGCAGCCCCCGGCCCGGGAACTATGGCTACACCTTC.

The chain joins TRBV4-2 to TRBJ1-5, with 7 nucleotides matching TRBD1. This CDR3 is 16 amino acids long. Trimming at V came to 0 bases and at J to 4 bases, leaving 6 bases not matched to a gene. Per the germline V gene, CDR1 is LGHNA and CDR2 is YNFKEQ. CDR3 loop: CASSQDRDRPNQPQHF. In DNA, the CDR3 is TGTGCCAGCAGCCAAGATCGGGACAGACCGAATCAGCCCCAGCATTTT.

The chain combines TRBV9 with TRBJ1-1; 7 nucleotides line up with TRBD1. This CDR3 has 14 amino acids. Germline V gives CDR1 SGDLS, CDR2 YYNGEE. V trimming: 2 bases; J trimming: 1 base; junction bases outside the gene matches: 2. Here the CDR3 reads CASSVTGSNTEAFF. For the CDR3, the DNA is TGTGCCAGCAGCGTGACAGGGTCGAACACTGAAGCTTTCTTT. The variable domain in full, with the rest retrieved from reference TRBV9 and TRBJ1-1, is DSGVTQTPKHLITATGQRVTLRCSPRSGDLSVYWYQQSLDQGLQFLIQYYNGEERAKGNILERFSAQQFPDLHSELNLSSLELGDSALYFCASSVTGSNTEAFFGQGTRLTVV.

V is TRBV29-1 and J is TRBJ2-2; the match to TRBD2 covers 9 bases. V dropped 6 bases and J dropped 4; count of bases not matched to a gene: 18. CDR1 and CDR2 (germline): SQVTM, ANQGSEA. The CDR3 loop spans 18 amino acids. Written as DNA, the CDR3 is TGCAGCGTACGATCAGCGGGGGGCTCCCCTCGGATCACCGGGGAGCTGTTTTTT. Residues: CSVRSAGGSPRITGELFF.

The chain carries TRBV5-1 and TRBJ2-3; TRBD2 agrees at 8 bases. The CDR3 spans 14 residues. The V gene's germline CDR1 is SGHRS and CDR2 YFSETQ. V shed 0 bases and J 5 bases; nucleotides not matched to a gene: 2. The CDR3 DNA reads TGCGCCAGCAGCTTGGAACTAGCGGTAGATACGCAGTATTTT. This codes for CASSLELAVDTQYF.

CDR3 residues: CASSEGRYSNQPQHF. Here the CDR3 DNA reads TGTGCCAGCAGTGAGGGGCGGTATAGCAATCAGCCCCAGCATTTT. This chain joins TRBV25-1 and TRBJ1-5, with a weak D call TRBD1 (5 bases). This CDR3 is built from 15 residues. Germline CDR1 MGHDK, CDR2 SYGVNS. Trimming shortened V by 3 bases and J by 0 bases, and 9 bases separated the two germline ends.

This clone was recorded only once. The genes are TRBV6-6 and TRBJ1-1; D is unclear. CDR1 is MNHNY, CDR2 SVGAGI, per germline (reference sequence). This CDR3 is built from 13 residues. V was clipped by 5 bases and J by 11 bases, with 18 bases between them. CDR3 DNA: TGTGCCAGCAGTATCCGGGAGGCGTCGGAGGCTTTCTTT. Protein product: CASSIREASEAFF.

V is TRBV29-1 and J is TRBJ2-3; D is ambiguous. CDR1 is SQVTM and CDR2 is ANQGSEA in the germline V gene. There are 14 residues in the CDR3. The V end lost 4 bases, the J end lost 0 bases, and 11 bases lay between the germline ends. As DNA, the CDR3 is TGCAGCGTTGCCCTAAGTAGTAGCACAGATACGCAGTATTTT. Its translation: CSVALSSSTDTQYF.

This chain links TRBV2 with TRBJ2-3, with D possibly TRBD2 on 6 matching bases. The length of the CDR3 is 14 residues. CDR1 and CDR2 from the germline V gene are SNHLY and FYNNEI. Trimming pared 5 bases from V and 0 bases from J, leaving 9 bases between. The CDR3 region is CASSLGRSTDTQYF. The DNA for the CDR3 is TGTGCCAGCAGTCTAGGGAGGAGCACAGATACGCAGTATTTT.